The present T cell receptor beta chain was sequenced within a study of T cells in women clearing cervical HPV infection. Looking at the study overall: Case blood was drawn when the lesion was first found; control blood after infection became undetectable. HLA type stays a possible confounder, typing being limited. For cases, blood was sampled a median about 140 days after lesion detection, interquartile range roughly 80 to 200 days. Study conclusions and caveats: CIN3+ cases had significantly higher TCR richness than controls; evenness did not differ.

On this clone: Its antigen is as yet unknown. The CDR3 goes on 3 residues after the read ends, and that part is filled in from the germline J gene.

Clones were read by immunoSEQ multiplex PCR, and TCRdb kept only the in-frame ones, dropping some. The specimen's table records fewer than 25,000 clones. The V segment lost 6 bases and the J segment 6 bases; nucleotides outside the gene matches: 9. The CDR3 is 15 residues long. Germline V gives CDR1 SGHAT, CDR2 FQNNGV. Sequenced: blood buffy coat. This TCR came from a woman aged 18 to 75 with a cervical HPV16 infection that either progressed to CIN3+ or cleared (not recorded which). V usage is TRBV11-2 and J usage is TRBJ2-2; 8 nucleotides match TRBD1. The CDR3 loop is CASRRIRGHAGELFF. The DNA read from the CDR3 is TGTGCCAGCAGAAGAATCAGGGGGCATGCCGGGGAG. Full variable domain (missing parts from reference TRBV11-2 and TRBJ2-2): EAGVAQSPRYKIIEKRQSVAFWCNPISGHATLYWYQQILGQGPKLLIQFQNNGVVDDSQLPKDRFSAERLKGVDSTLKIQPAKLEDSAVYLCASRRIRGHAGELFFGEGSRLTVL.